This TCR beta chain was captured by sequencing in a study of T cells expressing NK-cell markers. Study-level background: In sorted CD3+CD56+NKG2C+, CD3+CD56+NKG2C- and CD3+CD56-NKG2C+ T cells, TCR beta repertoires were obtained. Study-wide findings and caveats: As a fraction of CD8+ T cells, dominant NKG2C+ clonotypes reached about 1.0-7.5% in 5 to 7 donors.

Germline CDR1 reads DFQATT; CDR2 reads SNEGSKA (reference sequence). This CDR3 is built from 15 residues. Concerning this clonotype itself: Its target is not known.

Template switching by 5'RACE with UMIs generated the TCR beta cDNA. TCRdb re-called the 5' RACE reads and shows each CDR3 protein once, DNA omitted. This table lists about 160,000 distinct CDR3 sequences. The chain has TRBV20-1 and TRBJ2-3; TCRdb's D gene call, TRBD2, goes unchecked for lack of DNA. The TCR originated in a woman between 18 and 70 years old in good health. The sequenced sample was blood T cells: a sorted CD56 or NKG2C T cell subset, CD4+ or CD8+ T cells, or bulk PBMC T cells (not recorded which). The CDR3 loop is CSAPSLAGASDTQYF.